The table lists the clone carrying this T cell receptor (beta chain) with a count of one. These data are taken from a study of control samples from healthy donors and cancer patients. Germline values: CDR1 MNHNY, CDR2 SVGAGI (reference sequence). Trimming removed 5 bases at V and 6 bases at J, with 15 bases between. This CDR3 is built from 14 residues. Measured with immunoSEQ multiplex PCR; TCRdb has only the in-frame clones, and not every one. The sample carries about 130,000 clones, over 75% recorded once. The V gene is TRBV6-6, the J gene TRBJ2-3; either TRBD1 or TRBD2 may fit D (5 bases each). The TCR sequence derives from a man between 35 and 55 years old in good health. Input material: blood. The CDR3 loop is CASSARGDWDTQYF. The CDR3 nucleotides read TGTGCCAGCAGTGCCCGGGGCGACTGGGATACGCAGTATTTT.